This T cell receptor beta chain was recorded in a study of cytomegalovirus exposure and HLA in healthy donors. Turning to the study itself: An earlier analysis identified approximately 110 million unique TCR beta sequences in some 180 million T cells. General observations from the study: For presence/absence analyses, sequencing depth was assumed to be roughly uniform across donors. Indistinguishability led to the exclusion of some V segments, TRBV6-2 and TRBV6-3 included.

CDR3 length: 14 amino acids. Germline-derived CDR1 and CDR2 are GTSNPN and SVGIG (reference sequence). With respect to this clone: Its specificity is unknown.

While unrecorded immune exposures were likely, the donors were nominally healthy when sampled. Both 60 Vbeta primers and 13 Jbeta primers went into the PCR. TCRdb's copy holds only in-frame clones and misses some; the assay was immunoSEQ multiplex PCR. The table has fewer than 130,000 clones, around 88% seen once. Sequencing was done on a sample of PBMCs. The clonotype was recovered from a man aged 35-49 years in good health and CMV-seronegative. The V gene is TRBV30, the J gene TRBJ2-5; 7 bases are a match to TRBD1. The end of the DNA fits TRBJ2-7 better, so the J call may be wrong. This CDR3 reads CAWEPTGTDREQYF. The CDR3 bases are TGTGCCTGGGAACCCACCGGGACAGACCGCGAGCAGTACTTC.